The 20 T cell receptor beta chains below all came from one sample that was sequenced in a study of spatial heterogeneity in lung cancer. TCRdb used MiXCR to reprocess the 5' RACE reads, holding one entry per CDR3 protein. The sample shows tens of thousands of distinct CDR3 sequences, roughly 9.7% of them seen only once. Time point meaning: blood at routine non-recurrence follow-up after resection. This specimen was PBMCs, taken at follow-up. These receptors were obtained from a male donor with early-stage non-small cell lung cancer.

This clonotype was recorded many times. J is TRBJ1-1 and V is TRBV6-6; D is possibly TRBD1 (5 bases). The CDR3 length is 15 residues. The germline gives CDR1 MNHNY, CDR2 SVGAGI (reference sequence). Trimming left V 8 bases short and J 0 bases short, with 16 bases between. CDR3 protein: CASGGRGAVNTEAFF. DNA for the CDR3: TGTGCCAGCGGCGGGAGAGGGGCAGTGAACACTGAAGCTTTCTTT.

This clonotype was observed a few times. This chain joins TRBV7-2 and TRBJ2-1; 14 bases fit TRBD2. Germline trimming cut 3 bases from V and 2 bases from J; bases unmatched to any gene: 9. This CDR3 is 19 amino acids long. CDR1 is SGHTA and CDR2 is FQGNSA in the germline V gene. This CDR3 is CASSFRGLAGAGTYNEQFF. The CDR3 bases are TGTGCCAGCAGCTTCCGGGGACTAGCGGGGGCCGGGACCTACAATGAGCAGTTCTTC.

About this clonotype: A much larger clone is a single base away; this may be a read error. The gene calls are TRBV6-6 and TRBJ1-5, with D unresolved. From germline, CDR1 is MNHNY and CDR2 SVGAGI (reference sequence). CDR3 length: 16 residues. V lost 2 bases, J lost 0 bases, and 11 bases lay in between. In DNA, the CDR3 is TGTGCCAGCAGTTACCCCCCAGATAATAGCAATCAGCCCCAGCATTTT. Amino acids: CASSYPPDNSNQPQHF.

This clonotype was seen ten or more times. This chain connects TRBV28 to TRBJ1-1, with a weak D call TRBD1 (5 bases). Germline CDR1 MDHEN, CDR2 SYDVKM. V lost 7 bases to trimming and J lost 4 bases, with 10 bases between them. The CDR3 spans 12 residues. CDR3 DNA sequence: TGTGCCAGCAAAGGGGTCGCCACTGAAGCTTTCTTT. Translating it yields CASKGVATEAFF.

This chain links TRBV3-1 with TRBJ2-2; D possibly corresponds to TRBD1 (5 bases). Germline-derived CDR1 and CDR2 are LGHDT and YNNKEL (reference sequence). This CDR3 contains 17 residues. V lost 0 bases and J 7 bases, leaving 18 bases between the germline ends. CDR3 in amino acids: CASSQDQIGAKGGELFF. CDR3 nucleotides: TGTGCCAGCAGCCAAGATCAGATAGGGGCGAAAGGCGGGGAGCTGTTTTTT.

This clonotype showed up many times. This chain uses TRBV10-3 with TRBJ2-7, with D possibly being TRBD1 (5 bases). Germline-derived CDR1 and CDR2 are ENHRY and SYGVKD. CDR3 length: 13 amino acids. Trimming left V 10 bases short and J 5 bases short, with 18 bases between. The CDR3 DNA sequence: TGTGCCACTTTAGACAGTGTAGGCCACGAGCAGTACTTC. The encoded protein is CATLDSVGHEQYF.

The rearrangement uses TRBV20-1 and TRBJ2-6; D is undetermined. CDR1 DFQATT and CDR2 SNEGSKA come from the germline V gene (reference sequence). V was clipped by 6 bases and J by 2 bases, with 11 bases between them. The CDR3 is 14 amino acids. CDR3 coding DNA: TGCAGTGCCACAGAAAGAGCTGGGGCCAACGTCCTGACTTTC. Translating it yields CSATERAGANVLTF.

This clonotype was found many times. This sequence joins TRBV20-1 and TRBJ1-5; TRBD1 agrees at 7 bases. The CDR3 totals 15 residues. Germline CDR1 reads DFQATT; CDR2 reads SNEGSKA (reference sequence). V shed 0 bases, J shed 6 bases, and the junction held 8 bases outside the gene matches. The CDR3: CSARDDRALFQPQHF. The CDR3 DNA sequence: TGCAGTGCTAGAGATGACAGGGCGCTATTTCAGCCCCAGCATTTT.

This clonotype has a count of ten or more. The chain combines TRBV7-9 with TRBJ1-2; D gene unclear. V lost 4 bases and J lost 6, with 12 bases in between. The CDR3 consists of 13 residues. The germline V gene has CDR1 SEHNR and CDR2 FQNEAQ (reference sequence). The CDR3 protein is CASSSIMRDGYTF. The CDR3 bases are TGTGCCAGCAGCTCCATCATGCGGGATGGCTACACCTTC.

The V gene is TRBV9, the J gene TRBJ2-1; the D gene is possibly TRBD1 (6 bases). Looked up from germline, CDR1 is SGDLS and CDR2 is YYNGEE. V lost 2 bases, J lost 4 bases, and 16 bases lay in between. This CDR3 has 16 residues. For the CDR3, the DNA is TGTGCCAGCAGCGTGCAGACAGGACCATCTTACAATGAGCAGTTCTTC. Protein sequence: CASSVQTGPSYNEQFF. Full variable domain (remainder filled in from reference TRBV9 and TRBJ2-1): DSGVTQTPKHLITATGQRVTLRCSPRSGDLSVYWYQQSLDQGLQFLIQYYNGEERAKGNILERFSAQQFPDLHSELNLSSLELGDSALYFCASSVQTGPSYNEQFFGPGTRLTVL.

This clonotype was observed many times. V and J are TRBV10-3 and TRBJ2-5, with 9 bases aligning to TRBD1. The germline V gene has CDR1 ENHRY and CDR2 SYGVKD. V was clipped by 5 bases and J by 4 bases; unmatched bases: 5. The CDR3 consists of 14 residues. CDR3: CAISSTGGIETQYF. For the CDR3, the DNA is TGTGCCATCAGTTCAACAGGGGGCATAGAGACCCAGTACTTC.

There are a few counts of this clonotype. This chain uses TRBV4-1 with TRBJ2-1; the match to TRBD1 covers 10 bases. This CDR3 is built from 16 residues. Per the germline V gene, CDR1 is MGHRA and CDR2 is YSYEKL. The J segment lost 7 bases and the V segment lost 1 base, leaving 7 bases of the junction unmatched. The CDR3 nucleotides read TGCGCCAGCAGCCAAGGAGGGGGACAGGGGAAAAATGAGCAGTTCTTC. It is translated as CASSQGGGQGKNEQFF.

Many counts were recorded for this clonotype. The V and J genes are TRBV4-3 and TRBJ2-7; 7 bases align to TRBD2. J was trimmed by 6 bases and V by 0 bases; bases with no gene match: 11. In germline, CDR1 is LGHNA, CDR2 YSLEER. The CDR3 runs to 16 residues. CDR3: CASSQDLLAGDPEQYF. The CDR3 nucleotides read TGCGCCAGCAGCCAAGATCTATTGGCGGGGGACCCCGAGCAGTACTTC.

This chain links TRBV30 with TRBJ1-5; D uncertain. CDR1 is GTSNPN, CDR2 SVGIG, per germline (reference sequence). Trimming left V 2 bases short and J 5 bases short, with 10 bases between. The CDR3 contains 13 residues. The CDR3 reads CAWSPGNDQPQHF. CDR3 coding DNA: TGTGCCTGGAGTCCGGGGAACGATCAGCCCCAGCATTTT.

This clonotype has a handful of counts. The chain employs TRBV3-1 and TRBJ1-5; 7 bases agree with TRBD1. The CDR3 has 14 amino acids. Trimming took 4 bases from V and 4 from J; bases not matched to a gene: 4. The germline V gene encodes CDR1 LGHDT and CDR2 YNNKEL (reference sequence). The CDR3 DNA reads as TGTGCCAGCAGCCGGTCAGGGGGTAATCAGCCCCAGCATTTT. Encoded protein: CASSRSGGNQPQHF.

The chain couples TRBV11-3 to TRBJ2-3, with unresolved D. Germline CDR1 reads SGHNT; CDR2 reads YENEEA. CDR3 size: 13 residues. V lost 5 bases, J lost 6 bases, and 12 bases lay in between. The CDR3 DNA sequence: TGTGCCAGCAGCCCATCCCCGATGGATACGCAGTATTTT. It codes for CASSPSPMDTQYF.

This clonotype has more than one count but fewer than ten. CDR3 amino acids: CASSPTGVYEQYF. CDR3 coding DNA: TGTGCCAGCAGCCCAACCGGAGTCTACGAGCAGTACTTC. The chain combines TRBV5-5 with TRBJ2-7, with D unclear. Trimming removed 4 bases from V and 3 bases from J, with 11 bases in between. This CDR3 has 13 amino acids. Germline lookup yields CDR1 SGHKS and CDR2 YYEKEE (reference sequence).

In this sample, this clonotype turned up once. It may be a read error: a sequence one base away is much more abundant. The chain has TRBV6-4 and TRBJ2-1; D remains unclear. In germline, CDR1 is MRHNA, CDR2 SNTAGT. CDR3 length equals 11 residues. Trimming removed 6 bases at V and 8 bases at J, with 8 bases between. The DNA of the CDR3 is TGTGCCAGCAGCCATCACGATGAGCAGTTCTTC. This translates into CASSHHDEQFF.

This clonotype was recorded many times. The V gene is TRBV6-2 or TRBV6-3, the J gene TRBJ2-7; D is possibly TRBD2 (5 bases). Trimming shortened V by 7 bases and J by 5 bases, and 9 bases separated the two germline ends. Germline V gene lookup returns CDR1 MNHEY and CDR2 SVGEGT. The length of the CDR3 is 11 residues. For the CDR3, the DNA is TGTGCCAGCAAGGAGAGGGACGAGCAGTACTTC. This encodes CASKERDEQYF.

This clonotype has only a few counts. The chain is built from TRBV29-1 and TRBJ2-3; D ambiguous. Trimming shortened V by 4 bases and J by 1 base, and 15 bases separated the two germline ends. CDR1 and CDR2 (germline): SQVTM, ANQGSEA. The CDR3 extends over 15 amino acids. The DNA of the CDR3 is TGCAGCGTTGGGTCCCTAAGTGGTGGCACAGATACGCAGTATTTT. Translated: CSVGSLSGGTDTQYF.